The entry that follows covers one T cell receptor (beta chain) sequence. Its antigen is unknown. One entry per CDR3 protein, called by TCRdb with MiXCR from the reads. The profile covers about 150,000 distinct CDR3 sequences, with more than 25% appearing a single time and about 56% taken by the ten largest. This entry comes from a study of T cell repertoires in cytomegalovirus infection. Overall study findings and caveats: Of the TCR beta families, the public ones yielded a cumulative frequency that identified carriers of CMV plus the relevant HLA.

The V gene's germline CDR1 is SGDLS and CDR2 YYNGEE. With 4 bases clipped from V and 7 bases from J, the junction kept 7 bases outside the gene matches. This CDR3 is 14 amino acids long. This receptor was obtained from a human donor in good health (CMV status not recorded). Some clones in this sample may be carry-over from other donors' samples. The sequencing used CD8+ T cells from cultured PBMCs, collected from culture after CMV antigen stimulation. The chain employs TRBV9 and TRBJ2-1, with 8 nucleotides matching TRBD1. The CDR3 is CASSPSQGANEQFF. The CDR3 coding sequence is TGTGCCAGCAGCCCCAGTCAGGGGGCGAATGAGCAGTTCTTC.